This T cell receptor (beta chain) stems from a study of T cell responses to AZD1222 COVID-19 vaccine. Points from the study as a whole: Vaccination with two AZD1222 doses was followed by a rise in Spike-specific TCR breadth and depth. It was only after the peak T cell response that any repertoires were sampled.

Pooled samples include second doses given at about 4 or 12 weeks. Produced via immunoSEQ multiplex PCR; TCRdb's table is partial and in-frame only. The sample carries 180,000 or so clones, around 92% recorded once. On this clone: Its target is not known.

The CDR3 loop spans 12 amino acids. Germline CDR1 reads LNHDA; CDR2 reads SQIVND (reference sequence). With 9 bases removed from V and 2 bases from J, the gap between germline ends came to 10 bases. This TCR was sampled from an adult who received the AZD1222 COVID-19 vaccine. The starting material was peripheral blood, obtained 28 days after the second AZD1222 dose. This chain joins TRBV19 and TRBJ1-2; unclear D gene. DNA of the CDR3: TGTGCCAGCGGACGGCGGAACTATGGCTACACCTTC. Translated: CASGRRNYGYTF.